This T cell receptor beta chain was found in a study of T cells in Graves' hyperthyroidism and ophthalmopathy. Amplification of TCR beta CDR3 regions was performed using RNA transcripts as template. When the TCR CDR3 underwent first-round RT-PCR, the HTBI primer set was used. TCRdb independently ran MiXCR on the multiplex PCR reads; one entry per CDR3 protein. This table has hundreds of thousands of distinct CDR3 sequences, around 15% appearing once. The origin of this receptor is a woman between 35 and 50 years old with Graves' ophthalmopathy. The specimen sequenced was blood.

CDR3 nucleotides: TGTGCCAGCAGTCCCGATGGGACAGGGGGAATGAACACTGAAGCTTTCTTT. Amino acids: CASSPDGTGGMNTEAFF. The rearrangement uses TRBV6-1 and TRBJ1-1, with 11 bases that match TRBD1. This CDR3 is 17 amino acids long. Germline trimming cut 5 bases from V and 0 bases from J; bases unmatched to any gene: 8. Germline V gene sequence: CDR1 MNHNS, CDR2 SASEGT.